The 27 T cell receptor beta chains presented below share a single source sample, sequenced in a study of T cell responses to AZD1222 COVID-19 vaccine. The repertoire was sequenced with immunoSEQ multiplex PCR; TCRdb's copy has only in-frame clones and lacks some. The sample records 150,000 to 200,000 clones, 70% to 90% being singletons. Sequenced here: peripheral blood, sampled on day 0 of AZD1222 vaccination. These receptors were collected from an adult in good health.

The V and J genes are TRBV29-1 and TRBJ1-5; 7 nucleotides align to TRBD1. Germline CDR1 and CDR2: SQVTM and ANQGSEA. V shed 7 bases, J shed 2 bases, and the junction held 5 bases outside the gene matches. The CDR3 loop spans 13 amino acids. In DNA, the CDR3 is TGCAGCGCCGCGACAGGGCGCAATCAGCCCCAGCATTTT. It specifies CSAATGRNQPQHF.

J is TRBJ1-1 and V is TRBV19; D remains unclear. Germline CDR1 is LNHDA and CDR2 is SQIVND (reference sequence). CDR3 size: 15 residues. V lost 5 bases to trimming and J lost 4 bases, with 17 bases between them. The DNA for the CDR3 is TGTGCCAGTAGTCTGGGTTGGGGAGGTGGCACTGAAGCTTTCTTT. This codes for CASSLGWGGGTEAFF.

This chain links TRBV4-1 with TRBJ2-2, with TRBD2 identical over 10 bases. CDR1 is MGHRA and CDR2 is YSYEKL in the germline V gene. The CDR3 runs 21 residues. V lost 2 bases to trimming and J lost 1 base; unmatched junction nucleotides: 16. CDR3 coding DNA: TGCGCCAGCAGCCAAACCCGGCGGGCTAGCGGGAGATCCCTGAACACCGGGGAGCTGTTTTTT. Its protein is CASSQTRRASGRSLNTGELFF.

The genes are TRBV19 and TRBJ1-5; TRBD1 is a possible D gene (6 bases). The CDR3 runs to 18 residues. V lost 1 base to trimming and J lost 0 bases, with 16 bases between them. Germline assignment: CDR1 LNHDA and CDR2 SQIVND (reference sequence). CDR3 DNA sequence: TGTGCCAGTAGTATAGTAGGGGGAATGGCCTCTAGCAATCAGCCCCAGCATTTT. This gives the protein CASSIVGGMASSNQPQHF. The entire variable domain, with the rest obtained from reference TRBV19 and TRBJ1-5, is as follows: DGGITQSPKYLFRKEGQNVTLSCEQNLNHDAMYWYRQDPGQGLRLIYYSQIVNDFQKGDIAEGYSVSREKKESFPLTVTSAQKNPTAFYLCASSIVGGMASSNQPQHFGDGTRLSIL.

This rearrangement joins TRBV6-1 to TRBJ1-5, with D possibly being TRBD1 (6 bases). The CDR3 loop spans 16 amino acids. The ends were cut back, 4 bases at V and 0 bases at J, with 13 bases in the middle. CDR1 and CDR2 (germline): MNHNS, SASEGT. In DNA, the CDR3 is TGTGCCAGCAGTGTAACAGGGACAAATAGCAATCAGCCCCAGCATTTT. As protein: CASSVTGTNSNQPQHF.

CDR3 nucleotide sequence: TGTGCCAGCAGCCAAGTAGTGCAGGCGGACACTGAAGCTTTCTTT. This encodes CASSQVVQADTEAFF. The rearrangement links TRBV3-1 (or the pseudogene TRBV3-2) to TRBJ1-1; D gene ambiguous. Trimming took 1 base from V and 3 from J, leaving 12 bases between them. Germline values: CDR1 LGHDT, CDR2 YNNKEL (reference sequence). The CDR3 totals 15 residues.

The rearrangement joins TRBV29-1 to TRBJ2-7; 7 bases line up with TRBD2. Germline-derived CDR1 and CDR2 are SQVTM and ANQGSEA. CDR3 length equals 13 residues. Germline trimming cut 6 bases from V and 1 base from J; bases unmatched to any gene: 6. The CDR3 loop is CSVSDGGSYEQYF. CDR3 nucleotide sequence: TGCAGCGTCTCTGACGGGGGGTCCTACGAGCAGTACTTC.

The rearrangement uses TRBV5-1 and TRBJ1-6, with TRBD1 identical over 9 bases. V was pared by 3 bases and J by 4 bases, with 5 bases of the junction left unmatched. From germline, CDR1 is SGHRS and CDR2 YFSETQ. CDR3 size: 16 residues. The CDR3 sequence: CASSSGQGRYNSPLHF. The CDR3 nucleotides read TGCGCCAGCAGCTCAGGACAGGGGAGGTATAATTCACCCCTCCACTTT.

The chain couples TRBV21-1 to TRBJ2-3; the D call of TRBD1 is as the table states it, not checked on the DNA. TRBV21-1 represents a pseudogene. This CDR3 comprises 15 residues. CDR3 in DNA: TGTGCCAGCAGCAATGATCGGTTGGGCGAGCATACGCAGTATTTT. Amino acids: CASSNDRLGEHTQYF.

V is TRBV27 and J is TRBJ2-2; no reliable D call. This CDR3 is 14 amino acids long. V was cut by 6 bases and J by 4 bases, with 12 bases left in between. CDR1 is MNHEY and CDR2 is SMNVEV in the germline V gene (reference sequence). This CDR3 is CASSQFTLTGELFF. As DNA, the CDR3 is TGTGCCAGCAGCCAGTTTACCCTCACCGGGGAGCTGTTTTTT.

The chain employs TRBV18 and TRBJ1-4; D unresolved. CDR3 length: 15 amino acids. Trimming shortened V by 3 bases and J by 1 base, and 9 bases separated the two germline ends. Germline CDR1 KGHSH, CDR2 LQKENI. CDR3 sequence (DNA): TGTGCCAGCTCACCGGATGGAGGAACTAATGAAAAACTGTTTTTT. Translated, it gives CASSPDGGTNEKLFF.

CDR3 residues: CASTPRQSNQPQHF. The CDR3 nucleotides read TGTGCCAGCACCCCACGACAGAGCAATCAGCCCCAGCATTTT. The chain carries TRBV6-5 and TRBJ1-5, with a possible D match to TRBD1 (5 bases). Trimming removed 7 bases from V and 1 base from J, with 11 bases in between. Germline-derived CDR1 and CDR2 are MNHEY and SVGAGI. The CDR3 extends over 14 amino acids.

The V call is TRBV6-5, the J call TRBJ1-1, with TRBD1 as a possible D gene (6 bases). Germline CDR1 is MNHEY and CDR2 is SVGAGI. V lost 4 bases and J 6 bases, leaving 15 bases between the germline ends. The CDR3 covers 14 residues. This CDR3 reads CASSSNRERAEAFF. In nucleotides, the CDR3 is TGTGCCAGCAGTTCAAACAGGGAAAGAGCTGAAGCTTTCTTT.

The V gene is TRBV21-1, the J gene TRBJ1-5; the listed D gene, TRBD1, was not tested against the DNA. TRBV21-1 is a pseudogene locus. The length of the CDR3 is 16 residues. The CDR3 DNA sequence: TGTGCCAGCAGGAAAGGACAGGGCTCGGGCAATCAGCCCCAGCATTTT. Its translation: CASRKGQGSGNQPQHF.

The CDR3 nucleotides are TGTGCCAGCAGTTACACAGGGCAAGGCTACGAGCAGTACTTC. Its translation is CASSYTGQGYEQYF. The chain carries TRBV6-5 and TRBJ2-7; TRBD1 might be the D (6 bases). There are 14 residues in the CDR3. V lost 2 bases, J lost 3 bases, and 11 bases lay in between. Germline CDR1 is MNHEY and CDR2 is SVGAGI.

The rearrangement joins TRBV14 to TRBJ2-3; D remains unclear. CDR1 is SGHDN, CDR2 FVKESK, per germline. The CDR3 contains 15 residues. Trimming stripped 2 bases from V and 9 bases from J, with 18 bases between. The CDR3: CASSQISPPAGTQYF. CDR3 DNA: TGTGCCAGCAGCCAAATCTCCCCACCCGCCGGGACGCAGTATTTT.

This clone appeared once. The V gene is TRBV7-2, the J gene TRBJ2-3, with D hard to call. The CDR3 totals 15 residues. Germline loops: CDR1 SGHTA, CDR2 FQGNSA. The V and J ends lost 2 bases and 0 bases respectively, with 9 bases between them. CDR3 in DNA: TGTGCCAGCAGCTTACAATCGACTAGCACAGATACGCAGTATTTT. Its translation is CASSLQSTSTDTQYF.

The V gene is TRBV5-6, the J gene TRBJ1-4, with D possibly being TRBD1 (5 bases). V was cut by 1 base and J by 8 bases, with 15 bases left in between. Germline V gives CDR1 SGHDT, CDR2 YYEEEE. This CDR3 contains 15 residues. CDR3 coding DNA: TGTGCCAGCAGCTTGCAGACAGTAGTCCGGGAAAAACTGTTTTTT. Translated: CASSLQTVVREKLFF. Filled out from reference TRBV5-6 and TRBJ1-4, the complete variable domain reads DAGVTQSPTHLIKTRGQQVTLRCSPKSGHDTVSWYQQALGQGPQFIFQYYEEEERQRGNFPDRFSGHQFPNYSSELNVNALLLGDSALYLCASSLQTVVREKLFFGSGTQLSVL.

This rearrangement joins TRBV19 to TRBJ1-6; D ambiguous. There are 16 residues in the CDR3. Germline CDR1 LNHDA, CDR2 SQIVND (reference sequence). With 4 bases removed from V and 14 bases from J, the gap between germline ends came to 24 bases. This CDR3 is CASSKRESAGYWSLHF. The CDR3 DNA follows: TGTGCCAGTAGTAAACGGGAGTCGGCGGGGTATTGGTCCCTCCACTTT.

This chain uses TRBV20-1 with TRBJ1-4; possibly TRBD1 for D (5 bases). Between the trimmed V and J ends, which lost 3 bases and 5 bases, there was a span of 10 bases. CDR3 length: 13 amino acids. Looked up from germline, CDR1 is DFQATT and CDR2 is SNEGSKA (reference sequence). The DNA for the CDR3 is TGCAGTGCTAGTGGCGCAGGGAATGAAAAACTGTTTTTT. Amino acid sequence: CSASGAGNEKLFF.

This chain connects TRBV20-1 to TRBJ1-1; TRBD1 is a possible D gene (5 bases). CDR1 is DFQATT, CDR2 SNEGSKA, per germline (reference sequence). The CDR3 contains 13 residues. The V end lost 3 bases, the J end lost 10 bases, and 18 bases lay between the germline ends. As DNA, the CDR3 is TGCAGTGCTAGTGGGGCAGGCGGGAGGACAGCTTTCTTT. This sequence encodes CSASGAGGRTAFF.

J is TRBJ1-1 and V is TRBV12-3 or TRBV12-4; no clear D. The CDR3 covers 13 residues. Trimming removed 3 bases at V and 0 bases at J, with 5 bases between. CDR3: CASSFRLNTEAFF. In nucleotides, the CDR3 is TGTGCCAGCAGTTTTCGGTTGAACACTGAAGCTTTCTTT.

This chain connects TRBV5-1 to TRBJ1-3; 7 nucleotides agree with TRBD1. This CDR3 has 16 amino acids. In germline, CDR1 is SGHRS, CDR2 YFSETQ. V trimming: 0 bases; J trimming: 3 bases; junction bases outside the gene matches: 6. The CDR3 bases are TGCGCCAGCAGCTTGGCCGGGACAGTCCTTGGAAACACCATATATTTT. Translating it yields CASSLAGTVLGNTIYF.

This chain uses TRBV27 with TRBJ1-5, with TRBD1 as a possible D gene (5 bases). The CDR3 contains 13 residues. Per germline, CDR1 MNHEY and CDR2 SMNVEV (reference sequence). Trimming cost V 9 bases and J 2 bases, with 11 bases left between them. The CDR3 sequence is CASRGQGNQPQHF. For the CDR3, the DNA is TGTGCCAGTCGAGGACAAGGCAATCAGCCCCAGCATTTT.

The rearrangement joins TRBV18 to TRBJ1-1; D is undetermined. The CDR3 totals 14 residues. V lost 4 bases, J lost 1 base, and 10 bases lay in between. Germline V gene data show CDR1 as KGHSH and CDR2 as LQKENI. In nucleotides, the CDR3 is TGTGCCAGCTCACGGTTACAGACGAACACTGAAGCTTTCTTT. It codes for CASSRLQTNTEAFF.

The chain links TRBV6-6 to TRBJ1-1, with D tentatively TRBD1 (5 bases). CDR3 length equals 14 residues. V lost 11 bases and J lost 2, with 18 bases in between. Germline CDR1 and CDR2: MNHNY and SVGAGI (reference sequence). CDR3 region: CACYTGTVNTEAFF. The CDR3 nucleotides read TGTGCCTGCTATACCGGGACCGTAAACACTGAAGCTTTCTTT.

This clone was seen just once. This chain joins TRBV28 and TRBJ1-5, with D perhaps matching TRBD1 (6 bases). The CDR3 has 15 residues. Germline CDR1 reads MDHEN; CDR2 reads SYDVKM. Trimming cost V 10 bases and J 1 base, with 17 bases left between them. DNA for the CDR3: TGTGCCATCAACAAGGCAGGGGCAAGCAATCAGCCCCAGCATTTT. Amino acids: CAINKAGASNQPQHF.